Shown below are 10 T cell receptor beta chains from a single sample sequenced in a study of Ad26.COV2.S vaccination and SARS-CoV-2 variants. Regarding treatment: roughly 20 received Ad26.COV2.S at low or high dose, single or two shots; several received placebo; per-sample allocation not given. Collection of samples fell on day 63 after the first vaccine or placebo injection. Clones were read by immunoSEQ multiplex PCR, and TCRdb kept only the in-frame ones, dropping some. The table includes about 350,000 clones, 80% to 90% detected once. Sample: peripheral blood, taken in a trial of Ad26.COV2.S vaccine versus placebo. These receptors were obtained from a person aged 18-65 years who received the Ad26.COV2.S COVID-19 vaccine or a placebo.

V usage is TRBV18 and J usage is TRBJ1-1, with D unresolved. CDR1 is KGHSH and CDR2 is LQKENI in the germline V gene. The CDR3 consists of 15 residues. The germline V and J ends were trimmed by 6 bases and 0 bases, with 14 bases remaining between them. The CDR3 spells CASSQGPSLNTEAFF. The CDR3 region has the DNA TGTGCCAGCTCCCAAGGACCCTCCCTGAACACTGAAGCTTTCTTT.

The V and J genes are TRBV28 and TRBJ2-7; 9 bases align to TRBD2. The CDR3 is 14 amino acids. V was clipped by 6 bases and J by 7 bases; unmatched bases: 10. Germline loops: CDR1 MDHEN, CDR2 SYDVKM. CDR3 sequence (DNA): TGTGCCAGCAGCCAGCGGGAGGCCCTCGGGGAGCAGTACTTC. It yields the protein CASSQREALGEQYF.

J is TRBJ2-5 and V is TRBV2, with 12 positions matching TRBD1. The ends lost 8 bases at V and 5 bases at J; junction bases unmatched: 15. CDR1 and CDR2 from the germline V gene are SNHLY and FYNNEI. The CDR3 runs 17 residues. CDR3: CASWGQGAYGWSETQYF. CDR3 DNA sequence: TGTGCCAGCTGGGGACAGGGGGCGTATGGGTGGTCGGAGACCCAGTACTTC.

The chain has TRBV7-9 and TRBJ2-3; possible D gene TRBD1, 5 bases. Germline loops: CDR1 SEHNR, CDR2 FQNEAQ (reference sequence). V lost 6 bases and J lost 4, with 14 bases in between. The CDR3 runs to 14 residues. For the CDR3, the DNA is TGTGCCAGCAGGTCAGGGATTTTGGCAGATACGCAGTATTTT. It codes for CASRSGILADTQYF.

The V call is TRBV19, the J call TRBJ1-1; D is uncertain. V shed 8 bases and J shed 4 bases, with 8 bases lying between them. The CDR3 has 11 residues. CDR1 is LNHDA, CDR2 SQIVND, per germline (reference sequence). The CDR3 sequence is CASLGSTEAFF. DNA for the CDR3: TGTGCCAGTTTGGGTAGCACTGAAGCTTTCTTT.

CDR3 in amino acids: CASSESGQGSTGELFF. The CDR3 nucleotides read TGTGCCAGCAGTGAAAGCGGACAGGGTTCCACCGGGGAGCTGTTTTTT. The chain carries TRBV2 and TRBJ2-2, with 8 bases that match TRBD1. The germline V gene encodes CDR1 SNHLY and CDR2 FYNNEI. The length of the CDR3 is 16 residues. V was clipped by 2 bases and J by 4 bases; unmatched bases: 6.

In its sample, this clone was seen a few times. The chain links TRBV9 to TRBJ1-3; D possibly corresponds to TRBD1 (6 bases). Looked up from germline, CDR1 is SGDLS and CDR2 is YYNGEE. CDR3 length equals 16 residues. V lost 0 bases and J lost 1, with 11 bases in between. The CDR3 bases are TGTGCCAGCAGCGTAGATCCAGGGACATCTGGAAACACCATATATTTT. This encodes CASSVDPGTSGNTIYF.

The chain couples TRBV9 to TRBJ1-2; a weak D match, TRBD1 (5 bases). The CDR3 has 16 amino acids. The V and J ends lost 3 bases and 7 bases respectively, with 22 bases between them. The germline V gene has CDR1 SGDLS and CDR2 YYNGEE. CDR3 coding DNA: TGTGCCAGCAGCGAGGGAGTGCAGGGAGTTGTAGGTGGCTACACCTTC. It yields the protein CASSEGVQGVVGGYTF.

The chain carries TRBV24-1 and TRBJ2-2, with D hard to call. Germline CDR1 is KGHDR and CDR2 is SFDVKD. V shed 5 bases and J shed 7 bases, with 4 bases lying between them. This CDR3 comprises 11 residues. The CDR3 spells CATSASGELFF. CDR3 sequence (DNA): TGTGCCACCAGTGCTAGCGGGGAGCTGTTTTTT.

The CDR3 DNA sequence: TGTGCCAGCTCATCCGGCCGCTCTGGAAACACCATATATTTT. It yields the protein CASSSGRSGNTIYF. The chain carries TRBV18 and TRBJ1-3; D ambiguous. Germline CDR1 is KGHSH and CDR2 is LQKENI. CDR3 length: 14 residues. Between the trimmed V and J ends, which lost 5 bases and 0 bases, there was a span of 8 bases.